Listed here are 30 T cell receptor beta chains from one sample, sequenced in a study of T cell repertoires and HLA-DP antigens. No antigen has been assigned to these receptors. Sequencing used immunoSEQ multiplex PCR; TCRdb keeps in-frame clones, though not all of them. The profile covers over 100,000 clones, with almost 95% appearing a single time and around 0.25% taken by the ten largest. Sequenced sample: CD4+ T cells from PBMCs. These receptors were collected from a woman under 30 in good health and CMV-seronegative.

The chain has TRBV5-1 and TRBJ2-1; 12 nucleotides match TRBD2. The CDR3 sequence is 15 residues long. Trimming at V came to 4 bases and at J to 10 bases, leaving 9 bases not matched to a gene. Germline V gene sequence: CDR1 SGHRS, CDR2 YFSETQ. DNA of the CDR3: TGCGCCAGCAGCAATAGACTAGCGGGAGAGAGCGAGCAGTTCTTC. This translates into CASSNRLAGESEQFF.

The chain has TRBV28 and TRBJ1-2; D perhaps matches TRBD1 (5 bases). The ends were cut back, 3 bases at V and 5 bases at J, with 22 bases in the middle. CDR1 is MDHEN, CDR2 SYDVKM, per germline. CDR3 size: 17 residues. The DNA of the CDR3 is TGTGCCAGCAGTTTTCGGCGGGGCAGTCCTCTGGGTTATGGCTACACCTTC. Amino acids: CASSFRRGSPLGYGYTF.

The chain has TRBV5-4 and TRBJ1-5; D may be TRBD1 (5 bases). V was clipped by 0 bases and J by 2 bases, with 9 bases between them. CDR3 length: 15 amino acids. Germline CDR1 and CDR2: SGHNT and YYREEE (reference sequence). The CDR3 coding sequence is TGTGCCAGCAGCTTGGGACCGGGGGGCAATCAGCCCCAGCATTTT. Translated, it gives CASSLGPGGNQPQHF.

CDR3 bases: TGCGCCAGCAGCCTCCAACTAGCGGGAGTGGTGTACAATGAGCAGTTCTTC. It yields the protein CASSLQLAGVVYNEQFF. The chain combines TRBV4-1 with TRBJ2-1; 11 nucleotides line up with TRBD2. J was trimmed by 4 bases and V by 4 bases; bases with no gene match: 9. This CDR3 has 17 residues. CDR1 MGHRA and CDR2 YSYEKL come from the germline V gene.

V and J are TRBV4-3 and TRBJ2-2; D remains unclear. V was shortened by 0 bases and J by 4 bases, with 12 bases between the two germline ends. From germline, CDR1 is LGHNA and CDR2 YSLEER. The length of the CDR3 is 16 residues. The CDR3 loop is CASSQDLSFTTGELFF. CDR3 DNA sequence: TGCGCCAGCAGCCAAGATCTTAGCTTTACCACCGGGGAGCTGTTTTTT.

The chain has TRBV5-8 and TRBJ2-5, with 9 nucleotides matching TRBD2. V lost 4 bases and J lost 1; bases outside the gene matches: 8. Germline-derived CDR1 and CDR2 are SGHTS and YDEGEE. The CDR3 consists of 16 residues. This CDR3 is CASSPGGTSSQETQYF. The CDR3 DNA is TGTGCCAGCAGCCCAGGGGGGACTAGCTCCCAAGAGACCCAGTACTTC.

Comment on this clone: Other DNA sequences of this sample code for an identical CDR3. The CDR3 is CASSYSGGRSYNEQFF. The CDR3 DNA follows: TGTGCCAGCAGTTACTCGGGCGGGAGGTCCTACAATGAGCAGTTCTTC. The chain combines TRBV6-5 with TRBJ2-1; 8 bases match TRBD2. Germline CDR1 is MNHEY and CDR2 is SVGAGI. Trimming took 0 bases from V and 1 from J; bases not matched to a gene: 2. CDR3 length equals 16 residues.

The genes are TRBV5-6 and TRBJ1-4; D is possibly TRBD1 (6 bases). Trimming stripped 3 bases from V and 3 bases from J, with 15 bases between. Germline loops: CDR1 SGHDT, CDR2 YYEEEE. This CDR3 is 16 amino acids long. The CDR3 DNA reads as TGTGCCAGCAGCTGGCGCGACAGGACATCTAATGAAAAACTGTTTTTT. Amino acid sequence: CASSWRDRTSNEKLFF.

The V call is TRBV6-4, the J call TRBJ2-1; D remains ambiguous. CDR3 length: 16 amino acids. From germline, CDR1 is MRHNA and CDR2 SNTAGT. Trimming removed 1 base at V and 0 bases at J, with 10 bases between. In DNA form, the CDR3 reads TGTGCCAGCAGTGACTGGCACCCGAGCTCCTACAATGAGCAGTTCTTC. This sequence encodes CASSDWHPSSYNEQFF.

In this sample, this clone turned up once. J is TRBJ1-2 and V is TRBV7-2; 8 nucleotides agree with TRBD1. This CDR3 spans 18 amino acids. V lost 3 bases, J lost 2 bases, and 14 bases stayed unmatched. The germline V gene has CDR1 SGHTA and CDR2 FQGNSA. The CDR3, as DNA: TGTGCCAGCAGCTTCCTACCGCCGGCCGGGACAGGAAACTATGGCTACACCTTC. It encodes CASSFLPPAGTGNYGYTF.

This chain connects TRBV2 to TRBJ2-2, with 8 bases identical to TRBD1. CDR3 length equals 14 residues. Trimming cost V 6 bases and J 5 bases; bases outside gene matches: 5. Germline lookup yields CDR1 SNHLY and CDR2 FYNNEI. CDR3 in amino acids: CASRVDRATGELFF. The CDR3 bases are TGTGCCAGCAGAGTGGACAGGGCTACCGGGGAGCTGTTTTTT.

The chain joins TRBV11-2 to TRBJ2-1; 12 bases agree with TRBD2. CDR3 length equals 16 residues. Losses at the gene ends were 3 bases for V and 0 bases for J; bases not matched to a gene: 0. From germline, CDR1 is SGHAT and CDR2 FQNNGV. CDR3 region: CASSLGLAGSYNEQFF. CDR3 sequence (DNA): TGTGCCAGCAGCTTGGGACTAGCGGGCTCCTACAATGAGCAGTTCTTC.

The chain employs TRBV5-6 and TRBJ2-1, with no clear D. The ends were cut back, 0 bases at V and 3 bases at J, with 7 bases in the middle. The CDR3 totals 14 residues. In germline, CDR1 is SGHDT, CDR2 YYEEEE. In nucleotides, the CDR3 is TGTGCCAGCAGCTTGGTGTATAGCTACAATGAGCAGTTCTTC. Its translation: CASSLVYSYNEQFF.

This clone was seen just once. CDR3 nucleotide sequence: TGTGCCAGCGGCGCCGTGGGGGTGCAGTTCTTC. It yields the protein CASGAVGVQFF. The chain employs TRBV6-1 and TRBJ2-1, with D tentatively TRBD1 or TRBD2 (5 bases each). The CDR3 contains 11 residues. CDR1 and CDR2 from the germline V gene are MNHNS and SASEGT. Between the trimmed V and J ends, which lost 8 bases and 12 bases, there was a span of 14 bases.

The V call is TRBV7-9, the J call TRBJ2-5, with D possibly matching TRBD1 (6 bases). The CDR3 is made up of 17 amino acids. V shed 5 bases and J shed 0 bases, with 19 bases lying between them. CDR1 SEHNR and CDR2 FQNEAQ come from the germline V gene (reference sequence). The CDR3 nucleotides are TGTGCCAGCAGCGATTCAGGGGATTTAAAGTACCAAGAGACCCAGTACTTC. Its translation is CASSDSGDLKYQETQYF.

The chain is built from TRBV15 and TRBJ1-2; D is perhaps TRBD1 (5 bases). Germline-derived CDR1 and CDR2 are LNHNV and YYDKDF (reference sequence). The V gene lost 2 bases and the J gene lost 6 bases, with 19 bases spanning the gap. The CDR3 runs 16 residues. The CDR3 loop reads CATSRIDSFGFNGYTF. The CDR3 DNA sequence: TGTGCCACCAGCAGAATCGACAGTTTTGGGTTTAATGGCTACACCTTC.

This clone was seen once. V usage is TRBV5-1 and J usage is TRBJ2-3; no definite D call. V was cut by 3 bases and J by 2 bases, with 7 bases left in between. Looked up from germline, CDR1 is SGHRS and CDR2 is YFSETQ. This CDR3 is built from 13 residues. In DNA form, the CDR3 reads TGCGCCAGCAGCTCCCCAAACACAGATACGCAGTATTTT. Encoded protein: CASSSPNTDTQYF.

V usage is TRBV6-1 and J usage is TRBJ2-7; 9 positions agree with TRBD2. The V gene end was trimmed by 4 bases and the J gene end by 2 bases; junction bases not matched to a gene: 3. Per germline, CDR1 MNHNS and CDR2 SASEGT. This CDR3 spans 14 amino acids. The CDR3 protein is CASSARGGTYEQYV. The CDR3 bases are TGTGCCAGCAGTGCGCGGGGGGGGACCTACGAGCAGTACGTC.

The table lists this clone with a count of one. This rearrangement joins TRBV19 to TRBJ2-7; 9 positions agree with TRBD1. The CDR3 has 15 residues. V was clipped by 3 bases and J by 2 bases; unmatched bases: 5. CDR1 is LNHDA, CDR2 SQIVND, per germline (reference sequence). This chain's CDR3 is CASSILGTGPYEQYF. The CDR3 nucleotides are TGTGCCAGTAGTATCTTGGGGACAGGGCCCTACGAGCAGTACTTC.

This clone was counted only a few times. CDR3 loop: CSVVGGNGNTIYF. The CDR3 nucleotides are TGCAGCGTTGTCGGGGGCAACGGAAACACCATATATTTT. This rearrangement joins TRBV29-1 to TRBJ1-3; a weak D match, TRBD1 (6 bases). V was shortened by 4 bases and J by 4 bases, with 11 bases between the two germline ends. The CDR3 runs to 13 residues. Germline V gene data show CDR1 as SQVTM and CDR2 as ANQGSEA. Complete variable domain (other parts from reference TRBV29-1 and TRBJ1-3): SAVISQKPSRDICQRGTSLTIQCQVDSQVTMMFWYRQQPGQSLTLIATANQGSEATYESGFVIDKFPISRPNLTFSTLTVSNMSPEDSSIYLCSVVGGNGNTIYFGEGSWLTVV.

This clone has only a few counts. The chain links TRBV5-1 to TRBJ1-1; possibly TRBD1 for D (5 bases). The V end was cut by 4 bases, the J end by 0 bases, with 13 bases between. The germline gives CDR1 SGHRS, CDR2 YFSETQ. The CDR3 is 15 amino acids. CDR3 sequence: CASSPGGYMNTEAFF. CDR3 nucleotide sequence: TGCGCCAGCAGCCCCGGGGGGTACATGAACACTGAAGCTTTCTTT.

Only one count was recorded for this clone. The chain carries TRBV7-6 and TRBJ2-5; possibly TRBD1 for D (7 bases). The better agreement between TRBJ2-7 and the DNA end casts doubt on the J call. The V gene's germline CDR1 is SGHVS and CDR2 FNYEAQ. There are 14 residues in the CDR3. The CDR3 region is CASSPGGTYYEQYF. The CDR3 DNA reads as TGTGCCAGCAGCCCAGGGGGGACTTACTACGAGCAGTACTTC.

The gene calls are TRBV11-2 and TRBJ2-3; maybe TRBD1 (5 bases). Deletions cut 2 bases from V and 0 bases from J, with 12 bases between. Germline-derived CDR1 and CDR2 are SGHAT and FQNNGV. The CDR3 totals 16 residues. As DNA, the CDR3 is TGTGCCAGCAGCTTAAGTAGGGGCGTAAGCACAGATACGCAGTATTTT. Its translation: CASSLSRGVSTDTQYF.

The chain links TRBV9 to TRBJ2-1; the match to TRBD1 covers 7 bases. Germline V gene data show CDR1 as SGDLS and CDR2 as YYNGEE. The CDR3 covers 15 residues. Germline trimming cut 4 bases from V and 2 bases from J; bases unmatched to any gene: 6. CDR3 region: CASSPRQGPYNEQFF. CDR3 coding DNA: TGTGCCAGCAGCCCTCGACAGGGACCCTACAATGAGCAGTTCTTC.

The genes are TRBV5-6 and TRBJ1-2; no firm D call. The CDR3 loop spans 12 amino acids. Germline V lookup: CDR1 SGHDT, CDR2 YYEEEE. V dropped 1 base and J dropped 7 bases, with 8 bases sitting between them. CDR3 nucleotide sequence: TGTGCCAGCAGCTTGAACAGTGCTGGCTACACCTTC. Amino acid sequence: CASSLNSAGYTF.

V and J are TRBV27 and TRBJ1-5; D possibly corresponds to TRBD1 (5 bases). Trimming removed 4 bases from V and 3 bases from J, with 22 bases in between. CDR3 length equals 18 residues. The germline V gene encodes CDR1 MNHEY and CDR2 SMNVEV (reference sequence). DNA of the CDR3: TGTGCCAGCAGTTGGAGGGGTTGGGCCCTTGGGATCAATCAGCCCCAGCATTTT. Translated: CASSWRGWALGINQPQHF.

V is TRBV27 and J is TRBJ2-7, with 8 bases identical to TRBD2. This CDR3 has 14 residues. The trim removed 2 bases at V and 6 bases at J, leaving 6 bases unmatched. Germline lookup yields CDR1 MNHEY and CDR2 SMNVEV (reference sequence). The CDR3 sequence: CASSLRPRGGEQYF. The CDR3 coding sequence is TGTGCCAGCAGTTTACGGCCCCGGGGGGGCGAGCAGTACTTC.

The J gene is TRBJ2-2, the V gene TRBV7-6; weak D call: TRBD2 (5 bases). From germline, CDR1 is SGHVS and CDR2 FNYEAQ. The CDR3 totals 17 residues. V was clipped by 1 base and J by 3 bases, with 15 bases between them. The CDR3 loop reads CASSLESRGKDTGELFF. DNA of the CDR3: TGTGCCAGCAGCTTAGAAAGTCGAGGGAAGGACACCGGGGAGCTGTTTTTT.

The chain couples TRBV5-6 to TRBJ2-5; unclear D gene. This CDR3 region has 14 residues. V was shortened by 0 bases and J by 2 bases, with 8 bases between the two germline ends. Germline CDR1 reads SGHDT; CDR2 reads YYEEEE. The CDR3 coding sequence is TGTGCCAGCAGCTTGGGCCCCCCACAAGAGACCCAGTACTTC. This sequence encodes CASSLGPPQETQYF.

This sequence joins TRBV4-1 and TRBJ2-7; TRBD2 matches at 13 bases. The CDR3 covers 17 residues. The junction had 12 bases not matched to a gene; V was cut back by 3 bases and J by 7 bases. Germline CDR1 and CDR2: MGHRA and YSYEKL. The CDR3 coding sequence is TGCGCCAGCAGCCACCTGACTAGCGGGAGGACCTCCGGGGAGCAGTACTTC. Residues: CASSHLTSGRTSGEQYF.